This T cell receptor beta chain was identified in a study of OX40 agonist ivuxolimab in advanced cancers. Looking at the study overall: The costimulatory receptor OX40 (CD134) was targeted by ivuxolimab, a fully human IgG2 agonistic monoclonal antibody. Partial responses were achieved by three dose-escalation patients, of whom one had hepatocellular carcinoma and two had cutaneous melanoma. The point of sequencing TCRbeta in the periphery was to test whether ivuxolimab changed TCR sequence diversity and drove clonal T-cell expansion. Intravenous ivuxolimab was administered to patients every 2 weeks at six dose levels: 0.01, 0.1, 0.3, 1.5, 3 and 10 mg/kg. The paper covers the monotherapy dose-escalation part of the phase I ivuxolimab trial, which included N ≈ 50 patients. Prior anti-PD-1, anti-PD-L1 or anti-CTLA-4 therapy was permitted, and approximately 40% of dose-escalation patients had received checkpoint inhibitors. Of the roughly 50 dose-escalation patients, hepatocellular carcinoma was present in about 20, melanoma in approximately 15, renal cell carcinoma in 9 and head and neck cancer in 9. A male proportion of nearly 85% and a mean age of 60 years, ranging from roughly 23 to 90, were recorded for the dose-escalation cohort.

Paper-wide results and their limitations: In partial responders in the 0.1-3.0 mg/kg groups, normalized peripheral clonal expansion was found to be among the lowest, especially among CD8+ T cells. After ivuxolimab, expanded clones were on average more numerous among CD8+ T cells than among CD4+ T cells. Which antigens the clonally expanded peripheral T cells were specific for was not determined. Low levels of normalized T-cell clonal expansion were also shown by some nonresponding patients. At doses from 0.1 to 3.0 mg/kg, clonal expansion was seen in both CD4+ and CD8+ blood T cells between baseline and week 6.

Patients with autoimmune disease history or receiving systemic immunosuppression were excluded from the trial. Peripheral blood for TCR sequencing was collected from all dose cohorts at baseline, on cycle 4 day 1, and on cycle 7 day 1. Samples were obtained from an open-label, multicenter, first-in-human phase I dose-escalation trial of ivuxolimab. Adults with locally advanced or metastatic head and neck squamous cell, hepatocellular, melanoma or renal cell carcinoma were enrolled in the trial. CD4+ and CD8+ T cells were sorted separately from peripheral blood before TCR sequencing. A word on this clone: The antigen this receptor binds is unknown. Base qualities are missing; no much larger clone stands one base away.

Between the V and J ends, shortened by 2 bases and 3 bases respectively, the junction contains 20 bases. The CDR3 measures 17 amino acids from cysteine to phenylalanine. The entry retains the CDR3 DNA only, 51 bases that are in frame from base 1. The CDR1 and CDR2 encoded by the germline V gene are SGHTA and FQGNSA. To sequence the TCRbeta CDR3 region, genomic DNA was isolated from the sorted cells. The immunoSEQ Assay was used to sequence the TCRbeta CDR3 regions. The clones in this table, taken by TCRdb from immuneACCESS, are in-frame only. Not every clone is retained; where verified, under half of the shortfall comes from an unresolved V gene, and the cause of the rest is unknown. Within this sample are around 90,000 clones, with roughly 92% of them counted one time only. Of the sample, 1% to 1.3% falls within the top ten clones.

The receptor comes from an adult with an advanced solid tumor such as melanoma, head and neck, liver or kidney cancer. The chain couples TRBV7-2 to TRBJ2-7, and the D gene may be TRBD1, 5 bases matching. The starting material was CD4+ or CD8+ T cells sorted from blood, obtained in a trial of the OX40 agonist ivuxolimab. At the DNA level, the sequence is TGTGCCAGCAGCTTACTCGACGGCCAGGGATTAATCTACGAGCAGTACTTC. Its translation is CASSLLDGQGLIYEQYF.